A selection of T cell receptor beta chains follows, all from one sample in a study of blood T cell repertoires in COVID-19. TCRdb keeps only in-frame clones here, not all; method: immunoSEQ multiplex PCR. The data hold about 76,000 clones, with roughly 80% observed a single time. Material for sequencing was peripheral blood. These receptors came from an elderly man with acute or convalescent COVID-19. The CDR3 runs from the conserved cysteine through the conserved F or W. The D gene is left open where the match is weak. Size is omitted from some rows. Given values are once, few, many or a class for expanded clones.

j_call,clone_size,v_call,d_call,cdr3_aa,cdr3_nt
TRBJ1-4,NA,TRBV7-2,NA,CASSLGQNNEKLFF,TGTGCCAGCAGCTTAGGCCAGAATAATGAAAAACTGTTTTTT
TRBJ1-1,NA,TRBV24-1,NA,CATSDSGGRTEAFF,TGTGCCACCAGTGATAGCGGGGGGAGGACTGAAGCTTTCTTT
TRBJ1-5,NA,TRBV20-1,NA,CSASEPGHLKGQPQHF,TGCAGTGCTAGTGAACCGGGACACCTAAAGGGCCAGCCCCAGCATTTT
TRBJ2-5,NA,TRBV5-1,TRBD2,CASSWPRGAGVAQETQYF,TGCGCCAGCAGCTGGCCTCGAGGAGCGGGGGTGGCCCAAGAGACCCAGTACTTC
TRBJ1-2,NA,TRBV7-9,NA,CASSSDSRGGYTF,TGTGCCAGCAGCTCCGACAGTAGAGGTGGCTACACCTTC
TRBJ2-1,NA,TRBV28,TRBD2,CASSFYLAGTLIFF,TGTGCCAGCAGTTTCTACCTAGCGGGAACCCTGATTTTCTTC
TRBJ1-5,NA,TRBV19,NA,CASSIGARAENQPQHF,TGTGCCAGTAGTATAGGGGCCAGGGCGGAGAATCAGCCCCAGCATTTT
TRBJ2-6,NA,TRBV10-3,NA,CAISHEQNVLTF,TGTGCCATCAGTCATGAACAGAACGTCCTGACTTTC
TRBJ2-5,NA,TRBV5-4,NA,CASSLASGVETQYF,TGTGCCAGCAGCTTGGCCTCGGGGGTCGAGACCCAGTACTTC
TRBJ1-3,NA,TRBV6-6,NA,CASSWDTSSGNTIYF,TGTGCCAGCAGTTGGGACACAAGCTCTGGAAACACCATATATTTT
TRBJ1-4,NA,TRBV15,TRBD1,CATSRGGQDNEKLFF,TGTGCCACCAGCAGAGGCGGACAGGATAATGAAAAACTGTTTTTT
TRBJ1-4,NA,TRBV29-1,NA,CSARTPNEKLFF,TGCAGCGCCCGAACTCCTAATGAAAAACTGTTTTTT
TRBJ2-1,NA,TRBV3-1/TRBV3-2,NA,CASSQGAYNEQFF,TGTGCCAGCAGCCAGGGGGCTTACAATGAGCAGTTCTTC
TRBJ1-3,NA,TRBV28,NA,CASGQVGIPLFSGNTIYF,TGTGCCAGTGGTCAAGTGGGCATCCCTCTATTCTCTGGAAACACCATATATTTT
TRBJ2-7,once,TRBV3-1/TRBV3-2,TRBD1,CASSDRTGWNEQYF,TGTGCCAGCAGCGACCGGACAGGGTGGAACGAGCAGTACTTC
TRBJ1-6,NA,TRBV7-9,NA,CASSLMGDNSPLHF,TGTGCCAGCAGCTTAATGGGAGATAATTCACCCCTCCACTTT
TRBJ2-3,NA,TRBV5-1,NA,CASSLSQGEGTDTQYF,TGCGCCAGCAGCTTGTCTCAGGGTGAAGGCACAGATACGCAGTATTTT
TRBJ2-1,NA,TRBV7-2,NA,CASSSLNEQFF,TGTGCCAGCAGCTCCTTGAATGAGCAGTTCTTC
TRBJ2-6,few,TRBV19,TRBD1,CASSIRQGDLLYGANVLTF,TGTGCCAGTAGTATTCGACAGGGGGATCTTTTGTATGGGGCCAACGTCCTGACTTTC
TRBJ2-7,NA,TRBV3-1/TRBV3-2,NA,CASSQDTGASQQYF,TGTGCCAGCAGCCAAGATACAGGAGCGTCTCAGCAGTACTTC
TRBJ2-7,NA,TRBV6-6,NA,CASSYSYSGSPYEQYF,TGTGCCAGCAGTTACTCCTATAGCGGCAGTCCCTACGAGCAGTACTTC
TRBJ2-2,NA,TRBV5-1,TRBD2,CASSWGLAGGGRELFF,TGCGCCAGCAGCTGGGGACTAGCGGGAGGTGGCCGGGAGCTGTTTTTT
TRBJ2-2,NA,TRBV15,TRBD2,CATSGTSGRGTGELFF,TGTGCCACCAGCGGCACTAGCGGGAGAGGAACCGGGGAGCTGTTTTTT
TRBJ2-3,NA,TRBV19,NA,CATAVAGNTDTQYF,TGTGCCACCGCCGTGGCGGGGAACACAGATACGCAGTATTTT
TRBJ2-5,NA,TRBV5-1,NA,CASSLAAGPGNKETQYF,TGCGCCAGCAGCTTGGCGGCGGGGCCGGGAAATAAGGAGACCCAGTACTTC
TRBJ1-2,NA,TRBV12-2,NA,CASRARDRGCRVTANYGYTF,TGTGCAAGTCGCGCTAGGGACAGGGGGTGTCGAGTTACGGCTAACTATGGCTACACCTTC
TRBJ1-3,NA,TRBV2,NA,CASRPGRDGNTIYF,TGTGCCAGCCGCCCGGGCCGGGATGGAAACACCATATATTTT
TRBJ1-2,once,TRBV28,TRBD1,CASEGAPRNYGYTF,TGTGCCAGCGAGGGGGCTCCTAGAAACTATGGCTACACCTTC
TRBJ2-1,NA,TRBV4-3,NA,CASSNLGRNDNEQFF,TGCGCCAGCAGCAACCTTGGCAGGAATGACAATGAGCAGTTCTTC
TRBJ1-2,NA,TRBV7-2,NA,CASSLPVRAGYGYTF,TGTGCCAGCAGCTTACCCGTGAGGGCGGGGTATGGCTACACCTTC
TRBJ2-5,few,TRBV10-3,TRBD2,CAISESSGGAETQYF,TGTGCCATCAGTGAGTCTAGCGGGGGGGCCGAGACCCAGTACTTC
TRBJ1-1,NA,TRBV29-1,NA,CSVQATKNTEAFF,TGCAGCGTTCAAGCGACTAAGAACACTGAAGCTTTCTTT
TRBJ2-2,NA,TRBV27,TRBD2,CASSFSGTSGRRIFYTGELFF,TGTGCCAGCAGTTTTTCCGGGACTAGCGGGAGGCGAATTTTCTACACCGGGGAGCTGTTTTTT
TRBJ2-1,NA,TRBV27,NA,CASRPGLRGNNEQFF,TGTGCCAGCAGACCGGGACTCAGAGGGAACAATGAGCAGTTCTTC
TRBJ2-4,NA,TRBV5-1,TRBD1,CASSLLGQGENIQYF,TGCGCCAGCAGCTTGCTTGGACAGGGGGAAAACATTCAGTACTTC
TRBJ1-6,NA,TRBV4-2,TRBD1,CASSQEPGQGNSPLHF,TGTGCCAGCAGCCAAGAGCCGGGACAGGGAAATTCACCCCTCCACTTT
TRBJ1-5,NA,TRBV28,NA,CASSLVRNQPQHF,TGTGCCAGCAGTTTAGTGCGTAATCAGCCCCAGCATTTT
TRBJ1-5,NA,TRBV2,NA,CASSEVPYEGSGSNQPQHF,TGTGCCAGCAGTGAAGTTCCTTATGAGGGCTCTGGAAGCAATCAGCCCCAGCATTTT
TRBJ2-1,NA,TRBV4-1,TRBD2,CASSLSGSSYNEQFF,TGCGCCAGCAGCCTAAGCGGGAGCTCCTACAATGAGCAGTTCTTC
TRBJ2-1,NA,TRBV3-1/TRBV3-2,NA,CASSHGARDEQFF,TGTGCCAGCAGCCATGGGGCTAGGGATGAGCAGTTCTTC
TRBJ1-5,once,TRBV7-2,NA,CASSFGQRTVSLSQPQHF,TGTGCCAGCAGCTTTGGACAACGGACAGTTTCTCTCTCGCAGCCCCAGCATTTT
TRBJ2-2,NA,TRBV2,TRBD2,CASRGLAGNTGELFF,TGTGCCAGTAGAGGACTAGCGGGTAACACCGGGGAGCTGTTTTTT
TRBJ1-1,medium-sized,TRBV19,NA,CASRGEMNTEAFF,TGTGCCAGTAGAGGAGAAATGAACACTGAAGCTTTCTTT
TRBJ2-7,NA,TRBV4-1,TRBD1,CASSQDVGGTGRHEQYF,TGCGCCAGCAGCCAAGATGTTGGGGGGACAGGGCGGCACGAGCAGTACTTC
TRBJ1-6,NA,TRBV28,NA,CASSGGTPLHF,TGTGCCAGTTCCGGGGGTACACCCCTCCACTTT
TRBJ1-5,NA,TRBV16,TRBD1,CASSQNPGTGEHQPQHF,TGTGCCAGCAGCCAAAACCCCGGGACAGGGGAACATCAGCCCCAGCATTTT
TRBJ1-6,NA,TRBV27,NA,CASSPGTRNNSPLHF,TGTGCCAGCAGTCCCGGGACACGGAATAATTCACCCCTCCACTTT
TRBJ2-1,NA,TRBV4-3,TRBD2,CASSQEWGTSSYNEQFF,TGCGCCAGCAGCCAAGAGTGGGGGACTAGCTCCTACAATGAGCAGTTCTTC
TRBJ1-2,NA,TRBV18,NA,CASSPPPGIGYTF,TGTGCCAGCTCACCACCCCCCGGGATCGGCTACACCTTC
TRBJ1-2,once,TRBV28,TRBD1,CASSSRTGGHDYLGYGYTF,TGTGCCAGCAGTTCTCGGACAGGGGGACACGATTATCTAGGGTATGGCTACACCTTC
TRBJ2-3,NA,TRBV7-3,TRBD2,CASSPGTSGTDTQYF,TGTGCCAGCAGCCCCGGGACTAGCGGCACAGATACGCAGTATTTT
TRBJ2-5,medium-sized,TRBV5-1,TRBD2,CASSPEDSGGRETQYF,TGCGCCAGCAGCCCCGAGGACAGCGGGGGGAGGGAGACCCAGTACTTC
TRBJ1-6,few,TRBV7-2,NA,CASSSTGPYNSPLHF,TGTGCCAGCAGCTCTACAGGGCCCTATAATTCACCCCTCCACTTT